These 8 T cell receptor beta chains were all obtained from the same sample, sequenced in a study of shared T cell receptors in the human thymus (dated by TCRdb to the early 2020s). Libraries were made using the immunoSEQ multiplex PCR assay. TCRdb carries this immuneACCESS record with in-frame sequences only. Its versions omit some clonotypes, under half of them owing to an unresolved V gene in the studies checked, with the rest unexplained. The sample table contains roughly 660,000 clones; only one count was recorded for roughly 90% of them. Of the sample, about 0.01% is held by the ten largest clones. The sample was also reused in another study, on human thymus T cells.

Sequenced sample: thymocytes. These TCRs come from a boy less than two years old with a congenital heart defect. Donor details come from another sample of the same person, matched by shared clones.

This clone was recorded only once. CDR3 sequence: CACLKDRGFYGYTF. The DNA of the CDR3 is TGTGCCTGCCTAAAGGACAGGGGATTTTATGGCTACACCTTC. The J gene is TRBJ1-2, the V gene TRBV30, with 9 bases fitting TRBD1. The germline V gene has CDR1 GTSNPN and CDR2 SVGIG (reference sequence). This CDR3 is 14 amino acids long. Losses at the gene ends were 6 bases for V and 5 bases for J; bases not matched to a gene: 10.

This sequence joins TRBV28 and TRBJ2-7, with TRBD1 matching 9 bases. Germline CDR1 reads MDHEN; CDR2 reads SYDVKM. V shed 6 bases and J 5 bases; nucleotides not matched to a gene: 5. The CDR3 is 13 residues long. CDR3 bases: TGTGCCAGCAGCGAGGACAGGGGAGACGAGCAGTACTTC. It yields the protein CASSEDRGDEQYF.

This clone has a handful of counts. The V gene is TRBV14, the J gene TRBJ1-2; D ambiguous. CDR3 length equals 14 residues. Germline lookup yields CDR1 SGHDN and CDR2 FVKESK. The V and J ends lost 0 bases and 8 bases respectively, with 13 bases between them. CDR3 in DNA: TGTGCCAGCAGCCAAGAGGCCGGGGTAGACGGCTACACCTTC. It encodes CASSQEAGVDGYTF. Full variable domain (outside the CDR3, taken from reference TRBV14 and TRBJ1-2): EAGVTQFPSHSVIEKGQTVTLRCDPISGHDNLYWYRRVMGKEIKFLLHFVKESKQDESGMPNNRFLAERTGGTYSTLKVQPAELEDSGVYFCASSQEAGVDGYTFGSGTRLTVV.

The V call is TRBV19, the J call TRBJ2-2; D is uncertain. V lost 5 bases and J lost 3, with 4 bases in between. The CDR3 sequence is 12 residues long. Germline V gene sequence: CDR1 LNHDA, CDR2 SQIVND (reference sequence). The CDR3 sequence is CASSPYTGELFF. For the CDR3, the DNA is TGTGCCAGTAGTCCATACACCGGGGAGCTGTTTTTT. Combining the CDR3 with reference TRBV19 and TRBJ2-2 gives the whole variable domain DGGITQSPKYLFRKEGQNVTLSCEQNLNHDAMYWYRQDPGQGLRLIYYSQIVNDFQKGDIAEGYSVSREKKESFPLTVTSAQKNPTAFYLCASSPYTGELFFGEGSRLTVL.

The chain employs TRBV7-9 and TRBJ2-1; tentatively, D is TRBD2 (6 bases). The germline V gene encodes CDR1 SEHNR and CDR2 FQNEAQ (reference sequence). This CDR3 comprises 13 residues. V was cut by 5 bases and J by 10 bases, with 15 bases left in between. The CDR3, as DNA: TGTGCCAGCAGCCCCCGCGGGACCAGGGAGCAGTTCTTC. Its protein is CASSPRGTREQFF.

The V gene is TRBV10-3, the J gene TRBJ1-2, with 8 bases lining up with TRBD1. Germline V CDR1 and CDR2: ENHRY, SYGVKD. Losses at the gene ends were 7 bases for V and 2 bases for J; bases not matched to a gene: 6. The CDR3 extends over 14 amino acids. The chain's CDR3 is CAITRQGTNYGYTF. In nucleotides, the CDR3 is TGTGCCATCACCCGACAGGGGACAAACTATGGCTACACCTTC.

The chain has TRBV10-3 and TRBJ2-7; 11 positions match TRBD1. Germline values: CDR1 ENHRY, CDR2 SYGVKD. Unmatched junction bases numbered 17, after V lost 6 bases and J lost 4 bases. The CDR3 is 18 amino acids. The CDR3 protein is CAIRGDRGTIQGRYEQYF. The CDR3 nucleotides are TGTGCCATCAGAGGGGACAGGGGGACGATCCAAGGTCGTTACGAGCAGTACTTC.

The chain recombines TRBV5-5 with TRBJ2-7; D possibly corresponds to TRBD1 (5 bases). V lost 3 bases to trimming and J lost 4 bases, with 11 bases between them. The CDR3 is 13 residues long. The germline gives CDR1 SGHKS, CDR2 YYEKEE (reference sequence). Written as DNA, the CDR3 is TGTGCCAGCAGCTCTGGGGCAGTTTACGAGCAGTACTTC. As protein: CASSSGAVYEQYF.